This T cell receptor (beta chain) was profiled in a study of T cell changes during pregnancy in multiple sclerosis. This table comes from immunoSEQ multiplex PCR, and its TCRdb copy is limited to in-frame clones, with some not included. The sample shows some 37,000 clones, 70% to 90% of them seen only once. CDR1 is SNHLY, CDR2 FYNNEI, per germline. CDR3 size: 15 residues. With 6 bases removed from V and 0 bases from J, the gap between germline ends came to 14 bases. The V call is TRBV2, the J call TRBJ1-1, with D perhaps TRBD1 (5 bases). The clonotype originates from a female donor with multiple sclerosis, enrolled in a pregnancy study. Source: CD8+ T cells from peripheral blood mononuclear cells, taken in the third trimester of pregnancy. CDR3 DNA sequence: TGTGCCAGCAGAAGGACATTTGGAATGAACACTGAAGCTTTCTTT. Translating it yields CASRRTFGMNTEAFF.